These 21 T cell receptor beta chains share one sample of origin, sequenced in a study of T cells after yellow fever vaccination. TCRdb processed the 5' RACE reads anew with MiXCR; each CDR3 protein has one entry. The data contain approximately 510,000 distinct CDR3 sequences, roughly a fifth of them singletons. The source was PBMCs, collected roughly 20 days after the first yellow fever vaccination. The receptors originated from a man between 18 and 29 years old who received the YFV17D yellow fever vaccine.

This clonotype showed up just a few times. V and J are TRBV7-9 and TRBJ1-6; D perhaps matches TRBD1 (6 bases). Germline V CDR1 and CDR2: SEHNR, FQNEAQ (reference sequence). V lost 5 bases to trimming and J lost 10 bases, with 15 bases between them. CDR3 length: 14 residues. The CDR3 sequence is CASSRGGGGSPLHF. CDR3 bases: TGTGCCAGCAGCCGAGGGGGGGGTGGCTCACCCCTCCACTTT. Full variable domain (remainder filled in from reference TRBV7-9 and TRBJ1-6): DTGVSQNPRHKITKRGQNVTFRCDPISEHNRLYWYRQTLGQGPEFLTYFQNEAQLEKSRLLSDRFSAERPKGSFSTLEIQRTEQGDSAMYLCASSRGGGGSPLHFGNGTRLTVT.

This clonotype has at least ten counts. The chain uses TRBV12-3 or TRBV12-4 and TRBJ1-2; D uncertain. CDR3 length equals 14 residues. V was cut by 6 bases and J by 8 bases, with 19 bases left in between. This chain's CDR3 is CASSHGRVRRGYTF. CDR3 DNA: TGTGCCAGCAGCCACGGGAGGGTCCGACGGGGCTACACCTTC.

This clonotype was counted at least ten times. CDR3 coding DNA: TGTGCCAGCAGCTTGCTAGGCAGGGTGGGAATTGGGGCCAACGTCCTGACTTTC. It encodes CASSLLGRVGIGANVLTF. The rearrangement joins TRBV5-6 to TRBJ2-6, with a possible D match to TRBD1 (5 bases). CDR1 SGHDT and CDR2 YYEEEE come from the germline V gene. Deletions cut 1 base from V and 3 bases from J, with 17 bases between. The CDR3 sequence is 18 residues long.

This clonotype was found a few times. The rearrangement links TRBV6-5 to TRBJ2-3; a weak D match, TRBD2 (5 bases). The CDR3 is 14 amino acids. The germline CDR1 and CDR2 sequences are MNHEY and SVGAGI. Trimming left V 3 bases short and J 6 bases short, with 13 bases between. The CDR3 nucleotides are TGTGCCAGCAGTTATGAGAGGGTACCCGATACGCAGTATTTT. As protein: CASSYERVPDTQYF.

This clonotype was seen more than once but under ten times. The chain uses TRBV4-1 and TRBJ2-5; perhaps D is TRBD1 or TRBD2 (5 bases each). The CDR3 contains 13 residues. Looked up from germline, CDR1 is MGHRA and CDR2 is YSYEKL. Trimming removed 2 bases from V and 8 bases from J, with 12 bases in between. CDR3 nucleotides: TGCGCCAGCAGCCAACTAGGGACCATTACCCAGTACTTC. Encoded protein: CASSQLGTITQYF.

This clonotype appeared a few times. J is TRBJ2-1 and V is TRBV12-3 or TRBV12-4; 10 bases agree with TRBD1. V lost 2 bases to trimming and J lost 8 bases; unmatched junction nucleotides: 6. CDR3 length: 15 residues. In DNA, the CDR3 is TGTGCCAGCAGTTTAAGGACAGGGGGGTATCATGAGCAGTTCTTC. It yields the protein CASSLRTGGYHEQFF.

This sequence joins TRBV7-9 and TRBJ1-5, with D unresolved. The germline V gene encodes CDR1 SEHNR and CDR2 FQNEAQ (reference sequence). With 5 bases removed from V and 5 bases from J, the gap between germline ends came to 7 bases. This CDR3 has 12 residues. This chain's CDR3 is CASSRIDQPQHF. CDR3 in DNA: TGTGCCAGCAGCCGAATCGATCAGCCCCAGCATTTT.

The genes are TRBV5-4 and TRBJ1-2, with 9 bases that match TRBD1. Germline CDR1 and CDR2: SGHNT and YYREEE (reference sequence). Trimming removed 4 bases from V and 4 bases from J; junction bases left unmatched: 11. This CDR3 is 16 amino acids long. CDR3 coding DNA: TGTGCCAGCAGCCTCGAGGGGACAGGGAGAGCCTATGGCTACACCTTC. Protein: CASSLEGTGRAYGYTF.

The genes are TRBV7-9 and TRBJ1-2, with D hard to call. The germline CDR1 and CDR2 sequences are SEHNR and FQNEAQ (reference sequence). This CDR3 spans 16 amino acids. V lost 1 base and J 8 bases, leaving 20 bases between the germline ends. Here the CDR3 reads CASSLGPEAGIGGYTF. In DNA form, the CDR3 reads TGTGCCAGCAGCTTAGGCCCCGAGGCTGGAATAGGAGGCTACACCTTC.

This clonotype showed up just a few times. The chain joins TRBV19 to TRBJ1-1, with 7 bases matching TRBD1. V was pared by 6 bases and J by 4 bases, with 5 bases of the junction left unmatched. This CDR3 contains 13 residues. Germline CDR1 reads LNHDA; CDR2 reads SQIVND (reference sequence). The DNA of the CDR3 is TGTGCCAGTAGCGACAGGGTGCCCACTGAAGCTTTCTTT. This encodes CASSDRVPTEAFF.

This clonotype showed up just once. The chain employs TRBV4-3 and TRBJ2-1; 8 nucleotides match TRBD2. V was clipped by 0 bases and J by 2 bases; unmatched bases: 3. Germline V CDR1 and CDR2: LGHNA, YSLEER. This CDR3 has 16 residues. DNA of the CDR3: TGCGCCAGCAGCCAAGATTACGGGGGGGCCTACAATGAGCAGTTCTTC. It yields the protein CASSQDYGGAYNEQFF.

This clonotype turned up a few times. The V gene is TRBV5-6, the J gene TRBJ2-7; D gene uncertain. V gave up 4 bases and J gave up 6 bases, with 11 bases separating them. CDR3 length equals 12 residues. The V gene's germline CDR1 is SGHDT and CDR2 YYEEEE. Written as DNA, the CDR3 is TGTGCCAGCAGCCAGGACCGATTCGAGCAGTACTTC. Translation gives CASSQDRFEQYF.

As regards this clonotype: It may be a read error: a sequence one base away is much more abundant. The chain combines TRBV10-3 with TRBJ2-1, with 9 bases matching TRBD2. Germline lookup yields CDR1 ENHRY and CDR2 SYGVKD. CDR3 length equals 13 residues. V gave up 9 bases and J gave up 4 bases; unmatched junction bases: 4. The CDR3 region has the DNA TGTGCCATATCTAGCGGGATTTACAATGAGCAGTTCTTC. Translating gives CAISSGIYNEQFF.

V usage is TRBV6-1 and J usage is TRBJ2-2; TRBD2 aligns across 7 bases. After removal of 1 base from V and 4 bases from J, the junction contained 3 bases not matched to a gene. Per germline, CDR1 MNHNS and CDR2 SASEGT. The CDR3 extends over 15 amino acids. This CDR3 reads CASSEGTSPTGELFF. Written as DNA, the CDR3 is TGTGCCAGCAGTGAAGGGACTAGTCCCACCGGGGAGCTGTTTTTT.

The sample holds a few counts of this clonotype. The V and J genes are TRBV5-1 and TRBJ1-2; 8 bases agree with TRBD1. In germline, CDR1 is SGHRS, CDR2 YFSETQ. V lost 4 bases, J lost 8 bases, and 10 bases stayed unmatched. The CDR3 has 14 residues. Here the CDR3 reads CASSQSTGASGYTF. The CDR3 nucleotides are TGCGCCAGCAGCCAATCGACAGGGGCCTCGGGCTACACCTTC.

In its sample, this clonotype was seen a few times. The V call is TRBV5-1, the J call TRBJ1-2; D remains ambiguous. This CDR3 spans 14 amino acids. The germline V gene encodes CDR1 SGHRS and CDR2 YFSETQ. V was pared by 0 bases and J by 6 bases, with 12 bases between. The CDR3 loop is CASSLVGPGNGYTF. CDR3 bases: TGCGCCAGCAGCTTGGTTGGGCCTGGGAATGGCTACACCTTC. The full variable domain, with the rest looked up from reference TRBV5-1 and TRBJ1-2, is KAGVTQTPRYLIKTRGQQVTLSCSPISGHRSVSWYQQTPGQGLQFLFEYFSETQRNKGNFPGRFSGRQFSNSRSEMNVSTLELGDSALYLCASSLVGPGNGYTFGSGTRLTVV.

This clonotype showed up just a few times. This chain links TRBV12-3 or TRBV12-4 with TRBJ2-1; 11 positions match TRBD2. The J segment lost 7 bases and the V segment lost 7 bases, leaving 9 bases of the junction unmatched. The CDR3 spans 15 residues. The CDR3 coding sequence is TGTGCCAGCACCCCTCCTAGCGGGGGGAGGAATGAGCAGTTCTTC. It codes for CASTPPSGGRNEQFF.

Only a few counts were recorded for this clonotype. The chain joins TRBV7-9 to TRBJ1-2; D ambiguous. CDR3 length: 15 residues. Trimming removed 1 base from V and 8 bases from J, with 17 bases in between. Germline-derived CDR1 and CDR2 are SEHNR and FQNEAQ (reference sequence). CDR3 DNA sequence: TGTGCCAGCAGCTTAGTCAGGTCCTCTGCGACAGGCTACACCTTC. As protein: CASSLVRSSATGYTF.

This clonotype has more than one count but fewer than ten. The chain links TRBV4-1 to TRBJ1-2; D might be TRBD1 (5 bases). CDR3 size: 14 residues. Germline CDR1 reads MGHRA; CDR2 reads YSYEKL. The V and J ends lost 1 base and 2 bases respectively, with 8 bases between them. The CDR3 region is CASSQVWTNYGYTF. The CDR3 DNA reads as TGCGCCAGCAGCCAAGTGTGGACAAACTATGGCTACACCTTC.

J is TRBJ2-5 and V is TRBV7-3; D is perhaps TRBD1 (6 bases). The germline V gene encodes CDR1 SGHTA and CDR2 FQGTGA. There are 15 residues in the CDR3. V gave up 2 bases and J gave up 5 bases, with 15 bases separating them. The CDR3 DNA is TGTGCCAGCAGCTTATGGACAGACAACAGGGAGACCCAGTACTTC. Protein sequence: CASSLWTDNRETQYF.

This clonotype has just a few counts. V is TRBV12-3 or TRBV12-4 and J is TRBJ1-1; D perhaps matches TRBD1 (5 bases). This CDR3 contains 11 residues. Between the trimmed V and J ends, which lost 5 bases and 11 bases, there was a span of 12 bases. The CDR3 region has the DNA TGTGCCAGCAGTCTAACATACAGGGCTTTCTTT. Its translation: CASSLTYRAFF.